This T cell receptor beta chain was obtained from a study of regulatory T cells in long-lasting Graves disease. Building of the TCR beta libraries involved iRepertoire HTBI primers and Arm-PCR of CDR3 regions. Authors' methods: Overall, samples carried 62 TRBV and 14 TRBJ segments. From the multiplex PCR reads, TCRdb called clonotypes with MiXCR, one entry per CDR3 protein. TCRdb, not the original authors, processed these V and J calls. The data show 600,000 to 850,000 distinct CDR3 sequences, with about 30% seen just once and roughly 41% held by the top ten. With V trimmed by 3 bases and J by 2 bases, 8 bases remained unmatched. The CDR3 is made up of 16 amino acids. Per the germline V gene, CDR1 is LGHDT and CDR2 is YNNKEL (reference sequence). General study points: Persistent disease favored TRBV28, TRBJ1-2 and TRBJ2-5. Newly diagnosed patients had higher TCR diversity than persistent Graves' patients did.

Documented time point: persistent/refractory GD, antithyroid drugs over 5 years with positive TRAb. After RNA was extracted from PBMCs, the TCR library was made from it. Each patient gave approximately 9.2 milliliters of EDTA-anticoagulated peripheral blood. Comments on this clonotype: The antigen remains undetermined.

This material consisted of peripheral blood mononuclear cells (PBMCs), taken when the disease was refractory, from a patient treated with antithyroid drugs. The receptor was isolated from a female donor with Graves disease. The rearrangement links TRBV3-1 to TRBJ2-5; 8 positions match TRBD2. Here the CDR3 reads CASSHPAGDSQETQYF. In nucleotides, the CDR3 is TGTGCCAGCAGCCACCCAGCGGGAGACTCGCAAGAGACCCAGTACTTC.